The source of this T cell receptor (beta chain) is a study of blood T cells in healthy people across ages. A sample-barcoded 5' primer and a J-beta primer mix were used in a second PCR of about 7 to 11 cycles. Using its own MiXCR run on the 5' RACE reads, TCRdb lists one record per CDR3 protein. The table includes roughly 1.9 million distinct CDR3 sequences, around 40% detected once. Study-wide results and caveats: In the absence of known donor CMV status, changes in expanded clonotypes were possibly confounded.

This clonotype turned up a few times. As yet, its antigen is unknown. This CDR3 has 15 residues. Germline V gene sequence: CDR1 SGHAT, CDR2 FQNNGV. V gave up 10 bases and J gave up 0 bases, with 16 bases separating them. The receptor was isolated from a human donor in good health. Sequenced: blood. This chain links TRBV11-2 with TRBJ2-1; a weak D match, TRBD2 (5 bases). DNA of the CDR3: TGTGCCACCCTTGCCACCAGCGGCTCCTACAATGAGCAGTTCTTC. Translated, it gives CATLATSGSYNEQFF.